These 20 T cell receptor beta chains originate from one sample sequenced in a study of T cells after yellow fever vaccination. Via MiXCR, TCRdb re-called the 5' RACE reads, giving one row per CDR3 protein. Here the sample spans 29,000 or so distinct CDR3 sequences, about 4.7% being singletons. This material consisted of CD8+ T cells sorted from PBMCs, taken 10 days after the yellow fever booster vaccination. The receptor source for this set is a man aged 25-40 years who received the YFV17D yellow fever vaccine.

In this sample, this clonotype turned up many times. V gene TRBV12-3 or TRBV12-4 combines with J gene TRBJ2-7; weak D call: TRBD2 (5 bases). The CDR3 extends over 15 amino acids. The germline V and J ends were trimmed by 0 bases and 3 bases, with 12 bases remaining between them. The CDR3 sequence: CASSLASLGDYEQYF. The CDR3 DNA follows: TGTGCCAGCAGTTTAGCCAGCCTCGGGGACTACGAGCAGTACTTC.

Many counts were recorded for this clonotype. V usage is TRBV7-9 and J usage is TRBJ1-1, with D perhaps matching TRBD1 (5 bases). V was clipped by 0 bases and J by 1 base, with 15 bases between them. The CDR3 has 17 residues. Germline V gene lookup returns CDR1 SEHNR and CDR2 FQNEAQ (reference sequence). CDR3 sequence: CASSLAGGWRGNTEAFF. The CDR3 coding sequence is TGTGCCAGCAGCTTAGCCGGGGGGTGGCGAGGGAACACTGAAGCTTTCTTT. The whole variable domain, remainder taken from reference TRBV7-9 and TRBJ1-1, is DTGVSQNPRHKITKRGQNVTFRCDPISEHNRLYWYRQTLGQGPEFLTYFQNEAQLEKSRLLSDRFSAERPKGSFSTLEIQRTEQGDSAMYLCASSLAGGWRGNTEAFFGQGTRLTVV.

There are many counts of this clonotype. The chain employs TRBV5-1 and TRBJ2-7, with 7 bases aligning to TRBD1. The CDR3 length is 14 residues. CDR1 is SGHRS, CDR2 YFSETQ, per germline. V gave up 3 bases and J gave up 0 bases; unmatched junction bases: 3. This CDR3 reads CASSSPGGSYEQYF. In DNA form, the CDR3 reads TGCGCCAGCAGCTCCCCAGGGGGCTCCTACGAGCAGTACTTC.

There are many counts of this clonotype. The rearrangement uses TRBV29-1 and TRBJ1-2, with TRBD1 matching over 9 bases. After removal of 5 bases from V and 8 bases from J, the junction contained 9 bases not matched to a gene. The germline CDR1 and CDR2 sequences are SQVTM and ANQGSEA. The CDR3 consists of 13 residues. CDR3 bases: TGCAGCGTTCATTTTGACAGGGGGTTCGGCTACACCTTC. The encoded protein is CSVHFDRGFGYTF.

This clonotype appeared many times. The chain joins TRBV27 to TRBJ2-1; TRBD2 matches at 9 bases. The germline V gene encodes CDR1 MNHEY and CDR2 SMNVEV (reference sequence). V gave up 4 bases and J gave up 7 bases; unmatched junction bases: 11. CDR3 length equals 16 residues. The chain's CDR3 is CASSSLKVAGVNEQFF. Written as DNA, the CDR3 is TGTGCCAGCAGTTCGCTGAAGGTAGCGGGAGTAAATGAGCAGTTCTTC.

This clonotype was seen more than once but under ten times. This rearrangement joins TRBV14 to TRBJ1-2; 11 nucleotides agree with TRBD1. The CDR3 sequence is 16 residues long. V lost 1 base to trimming and J lost 4 bases; unmatched junction nucleotides: 5. The germline V gene has CDR1 SGHDN and CDR2 FVKESK. The CDR3 is CASSQARTGGPYGYTF. CDR3 DNA: TGTGCCAGCAGCCAAGCTCGGACAGGGGGCCCCTATGGCTACACCTTC.

The rearrangement uses TRBV7-8 and TRBJ2-2; TRBD2 might be the D (6 bases). The germline CDR1 and CDR2 sequences are SGHVS and FQNEAQ. Trimming took off 4 bases at V and 5 bases at J, with 14 bases between the two ends. This CDR3 region has 15 residues. CDR3 protein: CASSSTRDFTGELFF. The CDR3 coding sequence is TGTGCCAGCAGCTCCACCCGGGACTTTACCGGGGAGCTGTTTTTT.

This clonotype was detected many times. V gene TRBV11-2 combines with J gene TRBJ1-1; tentative D call: TRBD1 (5 bases). Germline-derived CDR1 and CDR2 are SGHAT and FQNNGV. This CDR3 has 13 residues. Trimming removed 3 bases from V and 3 bases from J, with 8 bases in between. The CDR3 sequence is CASSLAGHTEAFF. CDR3 nucleotides: TGTGCCAGCAGCTTGGCAGGGCACACTGAAGCTTTCTTT.

In this sample, this clonotype turned up many times. The chain carries TRBV29-1 and TRBJ2-7; D call uncertain. The CDR3 has 12 residues. V was shortened by 7 bases and J by 2 bases, with 12 bases between the two germline ends. Germline values: CDR1 SQVTM, CDR2 ANQGSEA. The CDR3 protein is CSATNDPYEQYF. The CDR3 region has the DNA TGCAGCGCGACGAATGACCCCTACGAGCAGTACTTC.

Ten or more counts support this clonotype. The rearrangement joins TRBV7-2 to TRBJ2-5; D gene uncertain. Trimming took off 2 bases at V and 1 base at J, with 8 bases between the two ends. Germline assignment: CDR1 SGHTA and CDR2 FQGNSA. The CDR3 has 14 residues. The CDR3 loop reads CASSLRGFQETQYF. CDR3 in DNA: TGTGCCAGCAGCTTACGAGGTTTCCAAGAGACCCAGTACTTC.

Many counts were recorded for this clonotype. This sequence joins TRBV9 and TRBJ2-1; 8 positions match TRBD1. Per germline, CDR1 SGDLS and CDR2 YYNGEE. The CDR3 runs 13 residues. The V segment lost 3 bases and the J segment 7 bases; nucleotides outside the gene matches: 3. The DNA of the CDR3 is TGTGCCAGCAGCGGACGGACAGGGAATGAGCAGTTCTTC. It is translated as CASSGRTGNEQFF.

This clonotype came up many times. V is TRBV28 and J is TRBJ2-3; possibly TRBD1 for D (6 bases). This CDR3 has 14 amino acids. Trimming took off 3 bases at V and 5 bases at J, with 12 bases between the two ends. The V gene's germline CDR1 is MDHEN and CDR2 SYDVKM. The CDR3: CASSFPGQKDTQYF. CDR3 DNA: TGTGCCAGCAGTTTCCCTGGACAGAAAGATACGCAGTATTTT.

This clonotype was counted ten times or more. V usage is TRBV7-3 and J usage is TRBJ2-3; no firm D call. Germline CDR1 is SGHTA and CDR2 is FQGTGA. The length of the CDR3 is 14 residues. The V end lost 4 bases, the J end lost 1 base, and 9 bases lay between the germline ends. CDR3 sequence reads: CASSSHDGTDTQYF. In nucleotides, the CDR3 is TGTGCCAGCAGCTCCCACGACGGCACAGATACGCAGTATTTT.

This clonotype ranks as medium-sized. The rearrangement uses TRBV5-4 and TRBJ2-1; 12 bases are a match to TRBD2. This CDR3 has 15 residues. The germline V gene encodes CDR1 SGHNT and CDR2 YYREEE (reference sequence). The V segment lost 2 bases and the J segment 7 bases; nucleotides outside the gene matches: 4. The CDR3 DNA reads as TGTGCCAGCAGCTTAATGACTAGCGGGGGAAATGAGCAGTTCTTC. This gives the protein CASSLMTSGGNEQFF.

This clonotype was detected ten times or more. The V and J genes are TRBV29-1 and TRBJ2-1; the D is unclear. This CDR3 region has 16 residues. Germline V CDR1 and CDR2: SQVTM, ANQGSEA. The V end was cut by 6 bases, the J end by 7 bases, with 25 bases between. This CDR3 is CSVPTYLELPHNEQFF. The CDR3 region has the DNA TGCAGCGTCCCCACGTACCTAGAGTTACCGCATAATGAGCAGTTCTTC.

In its sample, this clonotype was seen many times. J is TRBJ2-7 and V is TRBV4-3, with 9 positions matching TRBD1. The V gene's germline CDR1 is LGHNA and CDR2 YSLEER. The CDR3 contains 15 residues. V was clipped by 5 bases and J by 1 base; unmatched bases: 6. The CDR3: CASSFRDRESYEQYF. DNA of the CDR3: TGCGCCAGCAGCTTCCGGGACAGGGAGTCCTACGAGCAGTACTTC.

This clonotype was recorded many times. The chain uses TRBV20-1 and TRBJ2-5; 11 bases line up with TRBD1. CDR1 is DFQATT and CDR2 is SNEGSKA in the germline V gene (reference sequence). J gave up 1 base and V 2 bases, and 6 bases lay outside the gene matches. The CDR3 extends over 16 amino acids. In DNA form, the CDR3 reads TGCAGTGCTAGAACGGGGACAGGGGGGGGCCAAGAGACCCAGTACTTC. Its protein is CSARTGTGGGQETQYF.

This clonotype was seen repeatedly, ten times or more. This chain joins TRBV7-9 and TRBJ2-7; no clear D gene. The germline gives CDR1 SEHNR, CDR2 FQNEAQ (reference sequence). The CDR3 has 13 residues. Deletions cut 5 bases from V and 2 bases from J, with 10 bases between. The CDR3 loop reads CASSGRRPYEQYF. The CDR3 DNA is TGTGCCAGCAGCGGCCGACGGCCCTACGAGCAGTACTTC.

This clonotype was found many times. The rearrangement joins TRBV6-5 to TRBJ2-5, with D possibly matching TRBD1 (6 bases). V gave up 0 bases and J gave up 4 bases, with 6 bases separating them. CDR3 length: 13 amino acids. Germline CDR1 reads MNHEY; CDR2 reads SVGAGI. The CDR3 DNA sequence: TGTGCCAGCAGTTACTCGACAGGAGAGACCCAGTACTTC. Residues: CASSYSTGETQYF.

This clonotype is medium-sized in the sample. The chain is built from TRBV24-1 and TRBJ2-1, with 8 bases matching TRBD2. Per the germline V gene, CDR1 is KGHDR and CDR2 is SFDVKD. V shed 3 bases and J 2 bases; nucleotides not matched to a gene: 5. CDR3 size: 16 residues. Here the CDR3 reads CATSDQRESTYNEQFF. CDR3 sequence (DNA): TGTGCCACCAGTGATCAGCGGGAGTCGACCTACAATGAGCAGTTCTTC.